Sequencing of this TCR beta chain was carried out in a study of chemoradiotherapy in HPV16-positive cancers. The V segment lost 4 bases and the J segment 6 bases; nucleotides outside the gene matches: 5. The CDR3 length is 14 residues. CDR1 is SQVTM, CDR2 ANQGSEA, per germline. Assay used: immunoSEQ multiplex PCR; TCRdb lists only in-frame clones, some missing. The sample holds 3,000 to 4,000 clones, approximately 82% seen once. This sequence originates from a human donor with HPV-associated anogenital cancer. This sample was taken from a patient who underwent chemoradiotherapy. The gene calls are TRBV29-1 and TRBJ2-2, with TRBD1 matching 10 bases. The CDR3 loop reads CSVVGTGEAGELFF. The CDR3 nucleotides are TGCAGCGTTGTAGGGACAGGGGAGGCCGGGGAGCTGTTTTTT.